A single sample is the source of the 15 T cell receptor beta chains below, sequenced in a study of patients and donors after allogeneic stem cell transplantation. A single record per CDR3 protein comes from TCRdb applying MiXCR to the RT-PCR reads. The table shows some 10,000 distinct CDR3 sequences, with roughly a fifth occurring only once. Sequencing used blood, either unsorted or a sorted T cell fraction (not recorded which). These receptors all come from a human donor who was either an allogeneic HSCT recipient or a stem cell or donor lymphocyte infusion donor (not recorded which). It is not recorded whose cells these are; they may come from a transplant donor.

This clonotype was counted many times. V usage is TRBV3-1 and J usage is TRBJ2-3; the match to TRBD1 covers 9 bases. With 0 bases clipped from V and 1 base from J, the junction kept 5 bases outside the gene matches. In germline, CDR1 is LGHDT, CDR2 YNNKEL (reference sequence). The length of the CDR3 is 17 residues. CDR3 DNA: TGTGCCAGCAGCCAAGATACGAGGGACAGGGGCACAGATACGCAGTATTTT. As protein: CASSQDTRDRGTDTQYF.

V is TRBV12-3 or TRBV12-4 and J is TRBJ1-4; tentative D call: TRBD1 (5 bases). CDR3 size: 18 residues. V was trimmed by 5 bases and J by 0 bases, leaving 19 bases between them. CDR3 residues: CASSPHSGGIPTNEKLFF. CDR3 nucleotides: TGTGCCAGCAGTCCCCACAGCGGGGGGATTCCAACTAATGAAAAACTGTTTTTT.

The chain joins TRBV20-1 to TRBJ1-6; maybe TRBD1 (6 bases). The germline gives CDR1 DFQATT, CDR2 SNEGSKA (reference sequence). V was shortened by 2 bases and J by 6 bases, with 11 bases between the two germline ends. The CDR3 sequence is 14 residues long. DNA of the CDR3: TGCAGTGCTAGACAGGACAGTAGTAATTCACCCCTCCACTTT. This gives the protein CSARQDSSNSPLHF.

The CDR3 coding sequence is TGTGCCAGCAGTTCGCAGGGACTTTTGAACACTGAAGCTTTCTTT. Encoded protein: CASSSQGLLNTEAFF. V usage is TRBV7-8 and J usage is TRBJ1-1; D is possibly TRBD1 (5 bases). Germline CDR1 SGHVS, CDR2 FQNEAQ. The V gene lost 6 bases and the J gene lost 0 bases, with 14 bases spanning the gap. The CDR3 consists of 15 residues.

In its sample, this clonotype was seen many times. This sequence joins TRBV7-9 and TRBJ2-3, with TRBD1 matching 8 bases. The CDR3 length is 15 residues. After removal of 5 bases from V and 4 bases from J, the junction contained 8 bases not matched to a gene. Germline V gene lookup returns CDR1 SEHNR and CDR2 FQNEAQ (reference sequence). The CDR3 sequence is CASSKRTGSADTQYF. CDR3 sequence (DNA): TGTGCCAGCAGCAAAAGGACAGGGTCGGCAGATACGCAGTATTTT.

V and J are TRBV7-2 and TRBJ2-5, with D tentatively TRBD1 (5 bases). Looked up from germline, CDR1 is SGHTA and CDR2 is FQGNSA. The CDR3 covers 13 residues. V lost 6 bases, J lost 5 bases, and 13 bases lay in between. CDR3 bases: TGTGCCAGCAGACCAGGGATGGGGGAGACCCAGTACTTC. Amino acids: CASRPGMGETQYF. Full variable domain (remainder filled in from reference TRBV7-2 and TRBJ2-5): GAGVSQSPSNKVTEKGKDVELRCDPISGHTALYWYRQSLGQGLEFLIYFQGNSAPDKSGLPSDRFSAERTGGSVSTLTIQRTQQEDSAVYLCASRPGMGETQYFGPGTRLLVL.

The chain carries TRBV25-1 and TRBJ1-2; 11 nucleotides agree with TRBD1. Germline V gene data show CDR1 as MGHDK and CDR2 as SYGVNS. J was trimmed by 7 bases and V by 5 bases; bases with no gene match: 6. The CDR3 runs to 14 residues. The CDR3 here is CASSLGQGESGYTF. CDR3 nucleotides: TGTGCCAGCAGTTTGGGACAGGGGGAGAGTGGCTACACCTTC.

Only a few counts were recorded for this clonotype. The chain carries TRBV2 and TRBJ2-7, with unresolved D. The germline V gene encodes CDR1 SNHLY and CDR2 FYNNEI. V shed 7 bases and J shed 2 bases, with 9 bases lying between them. The CDR3 spans 12 residues. CDR3 region: CASTDGPYEQYF. CDR3 sequence (DNA): TGTGCCAGCACGGACGGACCCTACGAGCAGTACTTC. Full variable domain (remainder filled in from reference TRBV2 and TRBJ2-7): EPEVTQTPSHQVTQMGQEVILRCVPISNHLYFYWYRQILGQKVEFLVSFYNNEISEKSEIFDDQFSVERPDGSNFTLKIRSTKLEDSAMYFCASTDGPYEQYFGPGTRLTVT.

The chain recombines TRBV21-1 with TRBJ1-1. TRBV21-1 is listed as a pseudogene. The CDR3 runs 13 residues. The CDR3 DNA reads TGTGCCAGCAGCAAACGGGGGAACACTGAAGCTTTCTTT. It codes for CASSKRGNTEAFF.

The J gene is TRBJ2-4, the V gene TRBV2; 13 bases align to TRBD2. The germline gives CDR1 SNHLY, CDR2 FYNNEI. The V gene end was trimmed by 3 bases and the J gene end by 3 bases; junction bases not matched to a gene: 11. This CDR3 is built from 19 residues. The CDR3 region is CASSDFRLAGGRLKNIQYF. DNA of the CDR3: TGTGCCAGCAGTGATTTCCGACTAGCGGGGGGCCGCCTCAAAAACATTCAGTACTTC. Full variable domain (missing parts from reference TRBV2 and TRBJ2-4): EPEVTQTPSHQVTQMGQEVILRCVPISNHLYFYWYRQILGQKVEFLVSFYNNEISEKSEIFDDQFSVERPDGSNFTLKIRSTKLEDSAMYFCASSDFRLAGGRLKNIQYFGAGTRLSVL.

By sample fraction, this clonotype is medium-sized. This rearrangement joins TRBV7-6 to TRBJ2-2, with 9 nucleotides matching TRBD2. This CDR3 region has 15 residues. The germline V gene has CDR1 SGHVS and CDR2 FNYEAQ. The ends lost 5 bases at V and 4 bases at J; junction bases unmatched: 5. The CDR3 reads CASSPVSGGTGELFF. The CDR3 region has the DNA TGTGCCAGCAGCCCCGTTAGCGGGGGCACCGGGGAGCTGTTTTTT.

This clonotype has more than one count but fewer than ten. This chain joins TRBV10-3 and TRBJ1-2; D ambiguous. The CDR3 is 12 residues long. With 5 bases removed from V and 5 bases from J, the gap between germline ends came to 9 bases. Per germline, CDR1 ENHRY and CDR2 SYGVKD. The CDR3 here is CAISSMGYGYTF. Written as DNA, the CDR3 is TGTGCCATCAGTTCAATGGGATATGGCTACACCTTC.

This clonotype was detected a few times. The chain joins TRBV9 to TRBJ2-3; no firm D call. The CDR3 contains 16 residues. Trimming removed 3 bases from V and 4 bases from J, with 18 bases in between. Germline V gene data show CDR1 as SGDLS and CDR2 as YYNGEE. The CDR3 sequence: CASSAHTSRLADTQYF. Written as DNA, the CDR3 is TGTGCCAGCAGCGCGCACACAAGCCGGTTGGCAGATACGCAGTATTTT.

This clonotype was recorded at least ten times. The J gene is TRBJ2-7, the V gene TRBV12-3 or TRBV12-4; 9 positions agree with TRBD1. Germline trimming cut 5 bases from V and 7 bases from J; bases unmatched to any gene: 0. The CDR3 totals 11 residues. The CDR3 sequence: CASSDRGEQYF. CDR3 DNA sequence: TGTGCCAGCAGTGACAGGGGGGAGCAGTACTTC.

The sample holds a few counts of this clonotype. The CDR3 region has the DNA TGTGCCAGCAGCCACACAGTCTATGGCTACACCTTC. It yields the protein CASSHTVYGYTF. J is TRBJ1-2 and V is TRBV11-3; D unresolved. CDR1 SGHNT and CDR2 YENEEA come from the germline V gene. The CDR3 runs to 12 residues. V lost 5 bases and J 4 bases, leaving 8 bases between the germline ends.